This T cell receptor (beta chain) emerged from a study of T cell clusters in autoimmune cytopenias. Broader study findings: Clustering suggested that physiological T cell clusters were missing in primary autoimmune cytopenia patients. TRB repertoire shifts in secondary cytopenia and chronic lymphocytic leukemia mostly reflected lymphoma, not autoimmunity.

As concerns this clonotype: Its antigen is not identified.

TRB was amplified by touch-down multiplex PCR, primer pools A and B combined. TCRdb re-analyzed the multiplex PCR reads; it lists each CDR3 protein once, without DNA. The sample totals 10,000 to 15,000 distinct CDR3 sequences; its top ten clones hold 3% to 3.5%. Each sample's input was 200 to 300 ng genomic DNA, approximately 37,500 genome equivalents. This CDR3 region has 14 residues. The germline V gene encodes CDR1 MDHEN and CDR2 SYDVKM. The same sample was also studied in work on T cell repertoires in aging, cancer and after chemotherapy. That paper adds: In each cancer cohort, median generation probability increased across chemotherapy, suggesting thymic output rebounded.

Source material: peripheral blood. This sequence joins TRBV28 and TRBJ1-1; TCRdb picks TRBD1, but there is no DNA to check that call. This TCR was recovered from a human donor in good health. The CDR3 loop is CASSALDRVTEAFF.